Following are 15 T cell receptor beta chains from one sample sequenced in a study of blood T cell repertoires in COVID-19 (dated by TCRdb to about 2020). The method behind the library was the immunoSEQ multiplex PCR assay. The immuneACCESS repertoire file appears here via TCRdb, limited to in-frame rearrangements. These files lack a portion of the clones; in checked studies, under half of the deficit traces to unresolved V genes, and the cause of the others is not known. Within this sample are 40,000 or so clones, with around 83% of them counted one time only. The top ten hold about 13% of the sample. Sample: peripheral blood. The receptors here all came from a woman in her 70s in a cohort sampled during active COVID-19.

V and J are TRBV27 and TRBJ2-1, with 10 nucleotides matching TRBD2. The CDR3 spans 15 residues. After removal of 5 bases from V and 2 bases from J, the junction contained 3 bases not matched to a gene. CDR1 and CDR2 (germline): MNHEY, SMNVEV (reference sequence). This chain's CDR3 is CASSGGTSAYNEQFF. The CDR3 coding sequence is TGTGCCAGCAGTGGAGGGACTAGCGCCTACAATGAGCAGTTCTTC.

This clone appeared once. Because the CDR3's place on the DNA is in doubt, the DNA is left out and the CDR3 is given as listed by TCRdb. The chain employs TRBV10-3 and TRBJ2-7; the table names TRBD1, a call not compared with the DNA. The CDR3 adds up to 15 amino acids, both ends counted. Germline-derived CDR1 and CDR2 are ENHRY and SYGVKD. CDR3 region: CAISESFGTGTEGYF.

The V and J genes are TRBV7-6 and TRBJ2-1, with a weak D call TRBD2 (5 bases). Germline-derived CDR1 and CDR2 are SGHVS and FNYEAQ. CDR3 length: 15 residues. Trimming pared 2 bases from V and 4 bases from J, leaving 12 bases between. The CDR3 DNA sequence: TGTGCCAGCAGCTTAAAGGCGGGCCAGTACAATGAGCAGTTCTTC. Translation: CASSLKAGQYNEQFF.

The genes are TRBV9 and TRBJ1-2; weak D call: TRBD1 (5 bases). Germline-derived CDR1 and CDR2 are SGDLS and YYNGEE. The CDR3 covers 16 residues. The V end was cut by 0 bases, the J end by 3 bases, with 15 bases between. This CDR3 reads CASSVGIEGGDYGYTF. The CDR3 DNA reads TGTGCCAGCAGCGTAGGGATCGAGGGAGGGGACTATGGCTACACCTTC. The variable domain in full, with the rest retrieved from reference TRBV9 and TRBJ1-2, is DSGVTQTPKHLITATGQRVTLRCSPRSGDLSVYWYQQSLDQGLQFLIQYYNGEERAKGNILERFSAQQFPDLHSELNLSSLELGDSALYFCASSVGIEGGDYGYTFGSGTRLTVV.

The chain employs TRBV7-6 and TRBJ2-3, with D possibly being TRBD2 (6 bases). Trimming took off 3 bases at V and 1 base at J, with 23 bases between the two ends. Germline CDR1 and CDR2: SGHVS and FNYEAQ. CDR3 length: 19 amino acids. The CDR3 region is CASSLAGLANPIGTDTQYF. The CDR3 nucleotides read TGTGCCAGCAGCTTGGCCGGCCTAGCGAACCCGATAGGCACAGATACGCAGTATTTT.

This clone was observed once. This chain joins TRBV5-4 and TRBJ1-3; TRBD1 matches 9 bases. From germline, CDR1 is SGHNT and CDR2 YYREEE (reference sequence). The CDR3 totals 16 residues. V lost 3 bases, J lost 3 bases, and 7 bases stayed unmatched. CDR3 coding DNA: TGTGCCAGCAGCTCTACAGGGGGCTTTGGTGGAAACACCATATATTTT. This sequence encodes CASSSTGGFGGNTIYF.

The rearrangement links TRBV2 to TRBJ2-3, with D possibly being TRBD2 (5 bases). Germline V lookup: CDR1 SNHLY, CDR2 FYNNEI. The CDR3 has 15 amino acids. V was pared by 3 bases and J by 1 base, with 11 bases between. The CDR3 here is CASSDYGSGTDTQYF. Here the CDR3 DNA reads TGTGCCAGCAGTGACTACGGTAGCGGCACAGATACGCAGTATTTT.

V usage is TRBV20-1 and J usage is TRBJ2-1, with TRBD2 as a possible D gene (6 bases). CDR3 length equals 15 residues. Germline V gives CDR1 DFQATT, CDR2 SNEGSKA (reference sequence). V lost 3 bases, J lost 8 bases, and 20 bases lay in between. The CDR3 reads CSASDGAGIADEQFF. The CDR3 bases are TGCAGTGCTAGTGATGGGGCGGGAATAGCGGATGAGCAGTTCTTC.

The chain combines TRBV2 with TRBJ1-2; no definite D call. The CDR3 is made up of 14 amino acids. V was cut by 6 bases and J by 4 bases, with 15 bases left in between. CDR1 and CDR2 from the germline V gene are SNHLY and FYNNEI. The CDR3 bases are TGTGCCAGCAGGATGAACCCCGGTGTCTATGGCTACACCTTC. Translating gives CASRMNPGVYGYTF.

J is TRBJ2-3 and V is TRBV18; 12 bases are a match to TRBD2. Germline V gene data show CDR1 as KGHSH and CDR2 as LQKENI. Trimming at V came to 3 bases and at J to 4 bases, leaving 2 bases not matched to a gene. The CDR3 runs 15 residues. In nucleotides, the CDR3 is TGTGCCAGCTCACCGACTAGCGGGAGCGCAGATACGCAGTATTTT. Its protein product is CASSPTSGSADTQYF. Full variable domain (outside the CDR3, taken from reference TRBV18 and TRBJ2-3): NAGVMQNPRHLVRRRGQEARLRCSPMKGHSHVYWYRQLPEEGLKFMVYLQKENIIDESGMPKERFSAEFPKEGPSILRIQQVVRGDSAAYFCASSPTSGSADTQYFGPGTRLTVL.

This clone was recorded only once. The chain couples TRBV7-8 to TRBJ2-4; a weak D match, TRBD1 (6 bases). V was trimmed by 5 bases and J by 4 bases, leaving 12 bases between them. Germline V gives CDR1 SGHVS, CDR2 FQNEAQ. The CDR3 is 14 amino acids. This chain's CDR3 is CASSPGQIKNIQYF. CDR3 DNA sequence: TGTGCCAGCAGCCCCGGACAGATAAAAAACATTCAGTACTTC.

The V gene is TRBV3-1 (or the pseudogene TRBV3-2), the J gene TRBJ2-2; TRBD2 aligns across 7 bases. Germline CDR1 LGHDT, CDR2 YNNKEL (reference sequence). J lost 3 bases, V lost 5 bases, and 9 bases had no gene match. The CDR3 length is 16 residues. The CDR3 is CASSSDRGSYTGELFF. The CDR3 region has the DNA TGTGCCAGCAGCTCCGACCGCGGGAGTTACACCGGGGAGCTGTTTTTT.

This chain's CDR3 is CASSLGQLTDTQYF. CDR3 DNA: TGTGCCAGCAGCTTAGGACAGCTCACAGATACGCAGTATTTT. The chain recombines TRBV7-2 with TRBJ2-3, with D possibly being TRBD1 (5 bases). The CDR3 covers 14 residues. Germline V gives CDR1 SGHTA, CDR2 FQGNSA. V lost 1 base to trimming and J lost 2 bases, with 7 bases between them.

The V gene is TRBV28, the J gene TRBJ2-2; no definite D call. The CDR3 totals 14 residues. Germline CDR1 MDHEN, CDR2 SYDVKM. V was shortened by 7 bases and J by 6 bases, with 15 bases between the two germline ends. The CDR3: CASTARVVAGELFF. CDR3 coding DNA: TGTGCCAGCACCGCTCGAGTTGTAGCCGGGGAGCTGTTTTTT.

The genes are TRBV5-1 and TRBJ2-5; D is ambiguous. V was clipped by 0 bases and J by 2 bases, with 8 bases between them. The CDR3 has 14 residues. CDR1 SGHRS and CDR2 YFSETQ come from the germline V gene. In DNA form, the CDR3 reads TGCGCCAGCAGCTTGGCCGTCCTTCAAGAGACCCAGTACTTC. Protein sequence: CASSLAVLQETQYF.